Reported below is one T cell receptor (beta chain). Its antigen is not identified. The data originate from a study of cytomegalovirus exposure and HLA in healthy donors. 13 Jbeta primers and 60 Vbeta primers were used for the PCR. This table comes from immunoSEQ multiplex PCR, and its TCRdb copy is limited to in-frame clones, with some not included. Among over 95,000 clones listed, around 82% were seen once. Whole-study findings and limits: Overall, roughly 150 TCR beta chains were annotated as cytomegalovirus-associated.

CDR1 is SEHNR and CDR2 is FQNEAQ in the germline V gene (reference sequence). V lost 5 bases to trimming and J lost 2 bases, with 9 bases between them. The CDR3 covers 13 residues. This chain uses TRBV7-9 with TRBJ1-2, with D possibly being TRBD1 (5 bases). The sequence was obtained from a man in his forties in good health and CMV-seronegative. Sequenced input: PBMCs. The CDR3 region is CASSPTANYGYTF. The DNA of the CDR3 is TGTGCCAGCAGCCCGACAGCGAACTATGGCTACACCTTC.